Below, 26 T cell receptor beta chains from the same sample are listed, as sequenced in a study of shared clonotypes between healthy human individuals. Produced via immunoSEQ multiplex PCR; TCRdb's table is partial and in-frame only. The sample shows around 500,000 clones, roughly 85% of them seen only once. Input material: PBMCs. Receptors were obtained from a woman in her thirties or forties in good health. Some clones in this sample may be carry-over from other donors' samples.

V and J are TRBV4-3 and TRBJ1-5; D unclear. Trimming removed 5 bases from V and 4 bases from J, with 9 bases in between. Germline CDR1 is LGHNA and CDR2 is YSLEER. The length of the CDR3 is 13 residues. CDR3 loop: CASSFSLNQPQHF. The CDR3 DNA reads as TGCGCCAGCAGCTTCAGCCTAAATCAGCCCCAGCATTTT.

This clone came up once. The genes are TRBV11-2 and TRBJ2-1; 7 bases align to TRBD1. This CDR3 region has 14 residues. J gave up 4 bases and V 2 bases, and 2 bases lay outside the gene matches. Germline assignment: CDR1 SGHAT and CDR2 FQNNGV. CDR3 in amino acids: CASSLRGLYNEQFF. DNA for the CDR3: TGTGCCAGCAGCTTAAGGGGGCTATACAATGAGCAGTTCTTC.

Of note for this clone: Other DNA sequences within the sample encode an identical CDR3. The CDR3 DNA reads TGTGCCACCAGCAGAGATAGAACGGGCTCTGGAAACACCATATATTTT. Amino acid sequence: CATSRDRTGSGNTIYF. The rearrangement joins TRBV15 to TRBJ1-3, with unresolved D. Germline V gene sequence: CDR1 LNHNV, CDR2 YYDKDF (reference sequence). The CDR3 contains 16 residues. Trimming removed 0 bases from V and 0 bases from J, with 9 bases in between.

V and J are TRBV11-1 and TRBJ2-1; 11 nucleotides line up with TRBD2. The germline gives CDR1 SGHAT, CDR2 FQDESV (reference sequence). The CDR3 totals 12 residues. The ends lost 2 bases at V and 13 bases at J; junction bases unmatched: 1. CDR3 DNA: TGTGCCAGCAGCTTAACTAGCGGGAGTCAGTTCTTC. Its translation is CASSLTSGSQFF.

The chain has TRBV29-1 and TRBJ2-2; no clear D gene. This CDR3 is 15 amino acids long. V shed 5 bases and J shed 1 base, with 14 bases lying between them. Germline V gene sequence: CDR1 SQVTM, CDR2 ANQGSEA. The CDR3 bases are TGCAGCGTTAGTCAAGCATATTTGAACACCGGGGAGCTGTTTTTT. It is translated as CSVSQAYLNTGELFF.

This clone was recorded once. The chain uses TRBV19 and TRBJ1-1, with 10 bases matching TRBD1. This CDR3 contains 12 residues. Germline CDR1 and CDR2: LNHDA and SQIVND (reference sequence). V shed 8 bases and J 10 bases; nucleotides not matched to a gene: 7. The CDR3 nucleotides read TGTGCCAGTTGGACAGGGGGGAAGTTAGCTTTCTTT. Protein: CASWTGGKLAFF.

This clone was seen only once. Other DNA sequences of this sample code for an identical CDR3. This chain's CDR3 is CASSLGGRETQYF. DNA for the CDR3: TGCGCCAGCAGCTTGGGCGGGAGAGAGACCCAGTACTTC. This chain uses TRBV5-1 with TRBJ2-5, with 7 nucleotides matching TRBD2. V shed 0 bases, J shed 4 bases, and the junction held 0 bases outside the gene matches. Germline V gene data show CDR1 as SGHRS and CDR2 as YFSETQ. CDR3 length: 13 residues.

The V call is TRBV6-5, the J call TRBJ1-6; TRBD1 aligns across 9 bases. Germline V gene data show CDR1 as MNHEY and CDR2 as SVGAGI. This CDR3 region has 15 residues. The junction had 6 bases not matched to a gene; V was cut back by 2 bases and J by 10 bases. This CDR3 reads CASSYAGTGYSPLHF. The DNA of the CDR3 is TGTGCCAGCAGTTACGCCGGGACAGGGTACTCACCCCTCCACTTT.

This clone was seen a few times. The genes are TRBV7-9 and TRBJ1-4; possibly TRBD1 for D (6 bases). This CDR3 region has 16 residues. The ends were cut back, 4 bases at V and 7 bases at J, with 19 bases in the middle. Germline values: CDR1 SEHNR, CDR2 FQNEAQ (reference sequence). This chain's CDR3 is CASSSVTGRSGEKLFF. The CDR3 nucleotides read TGTGCCAGCAGCTCAGTTACAGGGAGATCTGGTGAAAAACTGTTTTTT.

This chain connects TRBV29-1 to TRBJ2-2; tentative D call: TRBD2 (5 bases). Deletions cut 3 bases from V and 6 bases from J, with 11 bases between. This CDR3 has 13 amino acids. Germline V gene sequence: CDR1 SQVTM, CDR2 ANQGSEA. The CDR3 loop reads CSVDPGWSGELFF. CDR3 bases: TGCAGCGTTGATCCGGGGTGGTCCGGGGAGCTGTTTTTT.

The chain links TRBV29-1 to TRBJ2-3; TRBD2 matches at 10 bases. This CDR3 is 14 amino acids long. The V segment lost 3 bases and the J segment 4 bases; nucleotides outside the gene matches: 4. CDR1 is SQVTM and CDR2 is ANQGSEA in the germline V gene. CDR3 residues: CSVDLAGVADTQYF. The CDR3 region has the DNA TGCAGCGTTGACCTAGCGGGAGTGGCAGATACGCAGTATTTT.

This clone was counted a single time. CDR3 coding DNA: TGTGCCAGCAGCCCAAGTCTAGCGGGAATGGGGGGGTCCTACAATGAGCAGTTCTTC. It yields the protein CASSPSLAGMGGSYNEQFF. The rearrangement uses TRBV7-9 and TRBJ2-1; TRBD2 agrees at 9 bases. Germline V gene lookup returns CDR1 SEHNR and CDR2 FQNEAQ (reference sequence). There are 19 residues in the CDR3. V shed 5 bases and J 1 base; nucleotides not matched to a gene: 15.

The chain combines TRBV6-5 with TRBJ1-1; a weak D match, TRBD1 (6 bases). The germline CDR1 and CDR2 sequences are MNHEY and SVGAGI. Trimming pared 10 bases from V and 1 base from J, leaving 13 bases between. The CDR3 length is 13 residues. CDR3 DNA sequence: TGTGCCACCACCTGGGGGGCGAACACTGAAGCTTTCTTT. Translated: CATTWGANTEAFF.

The rearrangement links TRBV27 to TRBJ2-7; perhaps TRBD2 as D (5 bases). Trimming removed 6 bases at V and 2 bases at J, with 17 bases between. The CDR3 totals 15 residues. Germline V lookup: CDR1 MNHEY, CDR2 SMNVEV (reference sequence). The chain's CDR3 is CASSLASGQTYEQYF. The CDR3 region has the DNA TGTGCCAGCAGCCTAGCTTCTGGTCAGACCTACGAGCAGTACTTC.

This clone occurred once. The chain combines TRBV30 with TRBJ2-5; D may be TRBD2 (6 bases). The CDR3 is 16 amino acids. Germline-derived CDR1 and CDR2 are GTSNPN and SVGIG (reference sequence). V shed 0 bases and J shed 7 bases, with 21 bases lying between them. CDR3 in DNA: TGTGCCTGGAGTGTAGGCTTTATCGGGACGGAGGGGACCCAGTACTTC. This codes for CAWSVGFIGTEGTQYF.

The rearrangement links TRBV4-3 to TRBJ2-1, with 12 bases lining up with TRBD2. CDR3 length: 16 amino acids. Per the germline V gene, CDR1 is LGHNA and CDR2 is YSLEER. V shed 0 bases, J shed 7 bases, and the junction held 4 bases outside the gene matches. CDR3: CASSQDPTSGSNEQFF. The CDR3 DNA reads TGCGCCAGCAGCCAAGACCCGACTAGCGGGAGTAATGAGCAGTTCTTC.

The chain is built from TRBV10-2 and TRBJ2-6, with D possibly TRBD1 on 5 matching bases. V was pared by 2 bases and J by 1 base, with 6 bases between. The CDR3 is 15 residues long. The V gene's germline CDR1 is WSHSY and CDR2 SAAADI. CDR3 sequence (DNA): TGCGCCAGCAGTGAGAGGGGATCTGGGGCCAACGTCCTGACTTTC. Its translation: CASSERGSGANVLTF.

The CDR3 here is CASSLARAGGGVVTQYF. The CDR3 DNA sequence: TGTGCCAGCAGCTTAGCCCGCGCGGGAGGTGGGGTTGTGACCCAGTACTTC. This rearrangement joins TRBV11-1 to TRBJ2-5; 8 bases match TRBD2. In germline, CDR1 is SGHAT, CDR2 FQDESV (reference sequence). CDR3 length: 17 residues. After removal of 0 bases from V and 7 bases from J, the junction contained 13 bases not matched to a gene.

This chain connects TRBV6-1 to TRBJ1-5; D possibly corresponds to TRBD1 (6 bases). The V gene lost 3 bases and the J gene lost 0 bases, with 12 bases spanning the gap. CDR1 is MNHNS, CDR2 SASEGT, per germline. CDR3 length: 16 residues. The chain's CDR3 is CASSDPTGYSNQPQHF. Written as DNA, the CDR3 is TGTGCCAGCAGTGATCCTACAGGGTATAGCAATCAGCCCCAGCATTTT.

This clone came up once. The V call is TRBV7-2, the J call TRBJ1-4; 7 nucleotides match TRBD1. CDR1 is SGHTA and CDR2 is FQGNSA in the germline V gene. The CDR3 extends over 15 amino acids. Germline trimming cut 1 base from V and 8 bases from J; bases unmatched to any gene: 7. In DNA, the CDR3 is TGTGCCAGCAGCTTAGTGGCAGGGGGTTGGGAAAAACTGTTTTTT. Translation gives CASSLVAGGWEKLFF.

V and J are TRBV9 and TRBJ2-4; D is unresolved. Germline loops: CDR1 SGDLS, CDR2 YYNGEE. The germline V and J ends were trimmed by 2 bases and 16 bases, with 13 bases remaining between them. The length of the CDR3 is 11 residues. Here the CDR3 reads CASSVKVVAYF. In DNA form, the CDR3 reads TGTGCCAGCAGCGTCAAGGTAGTAGCTTACTTC.

The chain carries TRBV9 and TRBJ1-1; D gene uncertain. The germline V gene encodes CDR1 SGDLS and CDR2 YYNGEE. This CDR3 comprises 13 residues. Trimming left V 0 bases short and J 5 bases short, with 8 bases between. The CDR3 nucleotides are TGTGCCAGCAGCGTAGGGGCGGGAACTGAAGCTTTCTTT. As protein: CASSVGAGTEAFF.

This clone was observed a handful of times. V and J are TRBV14 and TRBJ1-1; TRBD1 is a possible D gene (5 bases). The CDR3 consists of 19 residues. Germline lookup yields CDR1 SGHDN and CDR2 FVKESK. The V and J ends lost 0 bases and 1 base respectively, with 21 bases between them. The CDR3 loop reads CASSQERDWRVGQNTEAFF. CDR3 sequence (DNA): TGTGCCAGCAGCCAAGAACGAGATTGGCGTGTAGGACAGAACACTGAAGCTTTCTTT.

V and J are TRBV6-1 and TRBJ2-7, with TRBD2 matching 8 bases. Germline-derived CDR1 and CDR2 are MNHNS and SASEGT. Losses at the gene ends were 6 bases for V and 3 bases for J; bases not matched to a gene: 7. There are 14 residues in the CDR3. CDR3 sequence: CASRHSGDLYEQYF. Here the CDR3 DNA reads TGTGCCAGCAGGCATAGCGGGGACCTCTACGAGCAGTACTTC.

Of note for this clone: Other DNA sequences within the sample encode an identical CDR3. CDR3 in amino acids: CASSLNGGETQYF. As DNA, the CDR3 is TGTGCCAGCAGCTTAAATGGCGGAGAGACCCAGTACTTC. The chain joins TRBV7-9 to TRBJ2-5, with D unclear. The CDR3 runs to 13 residues. The V gene's germline CDR1 is SEHNR and CDR2 FQNEAQ (reference sequence). V was clipped by 2 bases and J by 4 bases, with 8 bases between them.

This clone turned up a few times. The chain couples TRBV1 to TRBJ1-1. TRBV1 is reported as a pseudogene. The CDR3 has 15 amino acids. The DNA of the CDR3 is TGCACCAGCAGCCAAGAATCGGACCAAGGGACTGAAGCTTTCTTT. Encoded protein: CTSSQESDQGTEAFF.